This TCR beta chain derives from a study of response to subunit inactivated influenza vaccine. Study-wide results and limits: The study's authors posited that every seasonal influenza vaccination enlists few new T cells.

This clonotype was counted between two and nine times. What it binds is unknown. TCRdb used MiXCR to reprocess the RT-PCR reads, holding one entry per CDR3 protein. The sample yields over 400,000 distinct CDR3 sequences, 13% seen once. The germline gives CDR1 LGHDT, CDR2 YNNKEL (reference sequence). This CDR3 region has 15 residues. Trimming took 2 bases from V and 3 from J, leaving 14 bases between them. The sequence was obtained from a man over 45 who received an inactivated influenza vaccine. The chain uses TRBV3-1 and TRBJ2-7, with no clear D. Sequenced here: PBMCs from blood, sampled about 40 days after vaccination. The CDR3 loop reads CASSQQGVTGYEQYF. In DNA form, the CDR3 reads TGTGCCAGCAGCCAACAAGGAGTGACGGGCTACGAGCAGTACTTC.